Listed here are 10 T cell receptor beta chains from one sample, sequenced in a study of prognosis after radiotherapy for stage I lung cancer (dated by TCRdb to the early 2020s). Instrument used: Illumina HiSeq 3000. Two rounds of multiplex PCR were used to amplify the TCR beta CDR3 region from genomic DNA. In the first round of PCR, primers specific to each TRBV and TRBJ gene were used, and the primer sequences are filed in Chinese patent CN105087789A. TCRdb's own reprocessing of the public reads used fastp at Q25 and MiXCR and kept productive beta chains. Rows merge per CDR3 protein into single entries with the most common DNA and genes. The sample table records more than 15,000 distinct CDR3 sequences; around 52% of these occur just once. Roughly a quarter of the sample is held by the ten biggest clonotypes. The sequencing used PBMCs, collected before or after stereotactic body radiation therapy (not recorded which). The receptors stem from a donor over 45 with non-small cell lung cancer.

This chain connects TRBV27 to TRBJ2-4, with TRBD2 as a possible D gene (6 bases). Per germline, CDR1 MNHEY and CDR2 SMNVEV (reference sequence). This CDR3 spans 16 amino acids. V lost 5 bases to trimming and J lost 2 bases, with 16 bases between them. CDR3 bases: TGTGCCAGCAGTACCAGTTGGGGGACTTCCAAAAACATTCAGTACTTC. This translates into CASSTSWGTSKNIQYF.

About this clonotype itself: One end of the junction fails to match germline, which may point to a read error. The chain combines TRBV19 with TRBJ2-3; D is unclear. Germline CDR1 and CDR2: LNHDA and SQIVND (reference sequence). The CDR3 contains 13 residues. The CDR3 sequence: CASSSVATYTQYF. CDR3 bases: TGTGCCAGTAGTAGCGTGGCCACATATACGCAGTATTTT.

Comments on this clonotype: A single base is all that separates this from a far larger clone, so a read error is likely. The chain carries TRBV6-5 and TRBJ2-7, with D possibly being TRBD1 (6 bases). CDR3 length: 15 amino acids. Germline V gene data show CDR1 as MNHEY and CDR2 as SVGAGI. V lost 2 bases and J lost 4, with 15 bases in between. The CDR3 nucleotides read TGTGCCAGCAGTTACCCGAGGGACACCGTTTACGAGCAGTACTTC. Its protein is CASSYPRDTVYEQYF.

This chain links TRBV6-1 with TRBJ2-3; D is perhaps TRBD2 (6 bases). The V gene's germline CDR1 is MNHNS and CDR2 SASEGT. Deletions cut 4 bases from V and 0 bases from J, with 11 bases between. The CDR3 consists of 15 residues. CDR3 sequence reads: CASSGGLLSTDTQYF. CDR3 nucleotides: TGTGCCAGCAGTGGGGGACTCCTAAGCACAGATACGCAGTATTTT.

For this clonotype: At one boundary the junction diverges from the germline segment, which might be a read error. The chain links TRBV28 to TRBJ1-2; no reliable D call. This CDR3 is 14 amino acids long. Germline V gene data show CDR1 as MDHEN and CDR2 as SYDVKM. CDR3 nucleotide sequence: TGTGCCAGCAGCTTGGGTAGGGCTAACTATTGCTACACCTTC. It yields the protein CASSLGRANYCYTF.

This clonotype was detected ten times or more. The J gene is TRBJ1-1, the V gene TRBV29-1, with TRBD1 matching over 9 bases. The ends lost 0 bases at V and 1 base at J; junction bases unmatched: 9. The CDR3 covers 17 residues. CDR1 is SQVTM and CDR2 is ANQGSEA in the germline V gene. The CDR3 nucleotides read TGCAGCGTTGAAGATAGGGGAAACAGGGGGCGGAACACTGAAGCTTTCTTT. Translated, it gives CSVEDRGNRGRNTEAFF.

About this clonotype: The junction shows a germline mismatch at one end, possibly a read error. The chain joins TRBV20-1 to TRBJ2-7; TRBD2 agrees at 8 bases. This CDR3 has 15 residues. Germline values: CDR1 DFQATT, CDR2 SNEGSKA (reference sequence). Here the CDR3 reads CSARGWLAGTYEQYF. The CDR3 nucleotides are TGCAGTGCTAGAGGATGGCTAGCGGGTACCTACGAGCAGTACTTT.

V gene TRBV7-9 combines with J gene TRBJ2-7, with D perhaps TRBD2 (6 bases). This CDR3 has 16 amino acids. V lost 2 bases, J lost 7 bases, and 21 bases lay in between. The germline V gene has CDR1 SEHNR and CDR2 FQNEAQ (reference sequence). The DNA for the CDR3 is TGTGCCAGCAGCTTACTCGGACTATCTGGGCGGAAGGAGCAGTACTTC. Translating gives CASSLLGLSGRKEQYF.

This clonotype is a singleton in its sample. This chain uses TRBV28 with TRBJ2-7; 13 nucleotides align to TRBD2. The CDR3 spans 14 residues. Trimming took 6 bases from V and 4 from J; bases not matched to a gene: 3. Germline CDR1 MDHEN, CDR2 SYDVKM. The DNA of the CDR3 is TGTGCCAGCAGCGGGACTAGCGGGACTTACGAGCAGTACTTC. Protein: CASSGTSGTYEQYF.

The sample holds many counts of this clonotype. CDR3 region: CASSATQNTEAFF. CDR3 DNA: TGTGCCAGCAGCGCCACACAGAACACTGAAGCTTTCTTT. This chain uses TRBV7-6 with TRBJ1-1; D ambiguous. Trimming removed 5 bases from V and 1 base from J, with 8 bases in between. The CDR3 extends over 13 amino acids. CDR1 and CDR2 from the germline V gene are SGHVS and FNYEAQ.